This T cell receptor beta chain is drawn from a study of CD8+ T cells in alopecia areata. It was cDNA, reverse transcribed from extracted RNA, that served as the sequencing template. Generated by immunoSEQ multiplex PCR, the TCRdb table keeps only in-frame clones and is missing some. The repertoire holds 110,000 to 150,000 clones, with around two thirds as singletons. Germline assignment: CDR1 SGHTA and CDR2 FQGNSA. V lost 3 bases and J 7 bases, leaving 13 bases between the germline ends. The CDR3 totals 14 residues. The chain employs TRBV7-2 and TRBJ2-1; the D is unclear. The receptor's source is a human donor in good health. Sample: CD8+ T cells sorted from blood. The CDR3, as DNA: TGTGCCAGCAGCTTCACGGGCTCGCGGAATGAGCAGTTCTTC. Protein product: CASSFTGSRNEQFF.